This TCR beta chain was documented in a study of OX40 agonist ivuxolimab in advanced cancers. Broader study findings: Low normalized T-cell clonal expansion also characterized some of the nonresponders. In CD8+ T cells, expanded clones were on average more numerous than in CD4+. Which antigen the expanded peripheral T cells recognized is unknown.

Concerning this clone: Antigen: not known.

The germline gives CDR1 SGHRS, CDR2 YFSETQ. The CDR3 has 13 residues. V lost 5 bases to trimming and J lost 4 bases, with 12 bases between them. Sampling of blood occurred at baseline, cycle 4 day 1, and cycle 7 day 1. Repertoires were generated with immunoSEQ multiplex PCR, while TCRdb's copy carries only in-frame clones and drops some. Seen here are about 35,000 clones, around 93% observed once, and the top ten hold roughly a third. Sequenced here: CD4+ or CD8+ T cells sorted from blood, sampled in a trial of the OX40 agonist ivuxolimab. The sequence was obtained from an adult with an advanced solid tumor such as melanoma, head and neck, liver or kidney cancer. The chain has TRBV5-1 and TRBJ2-5; D gene unclear. The CDR3 DNA reads TGCGCCAGCAGAGTTACGAGTCCAGAGACCCAGTACTTC. The encoded protein is CASRVTSPETQYF.